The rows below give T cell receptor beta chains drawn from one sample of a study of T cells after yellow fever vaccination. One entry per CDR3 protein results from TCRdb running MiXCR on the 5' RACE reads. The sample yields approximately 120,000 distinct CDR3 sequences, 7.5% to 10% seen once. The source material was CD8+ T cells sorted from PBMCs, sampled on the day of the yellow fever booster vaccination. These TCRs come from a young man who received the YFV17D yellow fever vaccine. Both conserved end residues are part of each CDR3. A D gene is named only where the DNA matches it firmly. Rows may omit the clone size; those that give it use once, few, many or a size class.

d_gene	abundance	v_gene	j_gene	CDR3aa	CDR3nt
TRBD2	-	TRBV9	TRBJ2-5	CASSVTSGLAGAETQYF	TGTGCCAGCAGCGTAACCTCGGGGCTAGCGGGGGCAGAGACCCAGTACTTC
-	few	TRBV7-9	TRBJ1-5	CASSSREGGFQPQHF	TGTGCCAGCAGCTCCCGGGAGGGGGGATTCCAGCCCCAGCATTTT
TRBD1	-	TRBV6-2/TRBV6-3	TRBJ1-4	CASSLADRGEKLFF	TGTGCCAGCTCCCTCGCGGACAGGGGTGAAAAACTGTTTTTT
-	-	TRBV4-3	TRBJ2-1	CASSQGHGPYNEQFF	TGCGCCAGCAGCCAGGGACACGGGCCCTACAATGAGCAGTTCTTC
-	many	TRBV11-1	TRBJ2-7	CASSLAGYEQYF	TGTGCCAGCAGCTTAGCTGGCTACGAGCAGTACTTC
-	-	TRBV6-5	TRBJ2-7	CASSDYDSAYEQYF	TGTGCCAGCAGTGACTACGACAGTGCCTACGAGCAGTACTTC
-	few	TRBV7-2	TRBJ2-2	CASSPGRSYLFF	TGTGCCAGCAGCCCAGGACGCTCGTACCTGTTTTTT
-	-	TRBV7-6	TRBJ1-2	CASSLGPVNYGYTF	TGTGCCAGCAGCTTAGGACCGGTTAACTATGGCTACACCTTC
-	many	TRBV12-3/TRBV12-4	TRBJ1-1	CASSSREGVNTEAFF	TGTGCCAGCAGTTCCCGGGAGGGGGTGAACACTGAAGCTTTCTTT
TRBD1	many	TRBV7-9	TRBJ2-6	CASSLAGQGYGANVLTF	TGTGCCAGCAGCTTAGCAGGACAGGGGTACGGGGCCAACGTCCTGACTTTC
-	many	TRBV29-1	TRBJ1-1	CSVAGVENTEAFF	TGCAGCGTTGCAGGGGTAGAGAACACTGAAGCTTTCTTT
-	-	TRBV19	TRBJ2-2	CASSPRGSGELFF	TGTGCCAGTAGTCCCAGGGGATCCGGGGAGCTGTTTTTT
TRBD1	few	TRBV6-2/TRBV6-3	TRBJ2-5	CASSYDTGTGGPVLPQETQYF	TGTGCCAGCAGTTATGATACCGGGACAGGGGGGCCGGTCCTCCCCCAAGAGACCCAGTACTTC
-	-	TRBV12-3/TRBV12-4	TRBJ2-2	CASRSGWRNTGELFF	TGTGCCAGCAGATCAGGGTGGCGGAACACCGGGGAGCTGTTTTTT
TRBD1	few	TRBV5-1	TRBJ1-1	CASSLPGGNTEAFF	TGCGCCAGCAGCTTGCCAGGGGGGAACACTGAAGCTTTCTTT
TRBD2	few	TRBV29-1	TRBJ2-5	CSVELAGYQETQYF	TGCAGCGTTGAACTAGCGGGGTACCAAGAGACCCAGTACTTC
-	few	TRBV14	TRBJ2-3	CASSPGLRVVVDTQYF	TGTGCCAGCAGTCCCGGACTCCGAGTGGTTGTGGATACGCAGTATTTT
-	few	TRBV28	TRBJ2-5	CASSLYLSTQGDFTETQYF	TGTGCCAGCAGTTTATACCTATCAACTCAGGGGGACTTTACGGAGACCCAGTACTTC
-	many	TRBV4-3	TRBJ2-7	CASSQEVGGRRQYF	TGCGCCAGCAGCCAAGAAGTCGGGGGGCGACGGCAGTACTTC
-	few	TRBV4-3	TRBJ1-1	CASSDLGGGGTEAFF	TGCGCCAGCAGCGACCTGGGTGGCGGGGGGACTGAAGCTTTCTTT
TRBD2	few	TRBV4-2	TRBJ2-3	CASSQELAGLTDTQYF	TGTGCCAGCAGCCAAGAGTTAGCGGGGTTAACAGATACGCAGTATTTT
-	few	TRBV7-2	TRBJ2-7	CASAYPGLAREQYF	TGTGCCAGCGCGTACCCGGGATTGGCGAGGGAGCAGTACTTC
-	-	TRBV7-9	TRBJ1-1	CASSLAAGQGEAFF	TGTGCCAGCAGCTTAGCGGCGGGGCAAGGCGAAGCTTTCTTT
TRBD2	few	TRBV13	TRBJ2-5	CASSLGGTSEETQYF	TGTGCCAGCAGCTTAGGCGGGACTAGCGAAGAGACCCAGTACTTC
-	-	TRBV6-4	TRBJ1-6	CASSDGQTIYNSPLHF	TGTGCCAGCAGTGACGGGCAGACAATCTATAATTCACCCCTCCACTTT
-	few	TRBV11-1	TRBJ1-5	CASSPTGANQPQHF	TGTGCCAGCAGCCCAACGGGGGCAAACCAGCCCCAGCATTTT
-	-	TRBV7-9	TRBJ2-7	CASSPSTPTGYEQYF	TGTGCCAGCAGCCCCTCTACCCCGACAGGCTACGAGCAGTACTTC
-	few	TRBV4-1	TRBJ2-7	CASSQEWGEQYF	TGCGCCAGCAGCCAAGAATGGGGCGAGCAGTACTTC
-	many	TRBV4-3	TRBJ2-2	CASSQGDGGELFF	TGCGCCAGCAGCCAAGGGGACGGCGGCGAGCTGTTTTTT
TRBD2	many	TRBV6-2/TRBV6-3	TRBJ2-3	CASSYPSGTVADTQYF	TGTGCCAGCAGTTACCCTAGCGGGACCGTAGCAGATACGCAGTATTTT
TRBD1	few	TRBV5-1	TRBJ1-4	CASSLAGQGELNEKLFF	TGCGCCAGCAGCTTGGCAGGACAGGGGGAACTCAATGAAAAACTGTTTTTT
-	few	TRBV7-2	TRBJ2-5	CASSLAGSPGETQYF	TGTGCCAGCAGCTTAGCGGGTTCCCCTGGAGAGACCCAGTACTTC
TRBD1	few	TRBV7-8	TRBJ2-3	CASSPRRTGPLRTDTQYF	TGTGCCAGCAGCCCGAGGAGGACAGGACCCCTTCGCACAGATACGCAGTATTTT
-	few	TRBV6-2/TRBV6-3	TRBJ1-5	CASSEGDNQPQHF	TGTGCCAGCAGTGAAGGGGACAATCAGCCCCAGCATTTT
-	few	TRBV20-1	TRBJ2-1	CSARWPPLLRNEQFF	TGCAGTGCTAGGTGGCCACCCCTCCTTAGGAATGAGCAGTTCTTC
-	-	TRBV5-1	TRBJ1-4	CASSLARPGVDEKLFF	TGCGCCAGCAGCTTGGCGAGGCCCGGGGTTGATGAAAAACTGTTTTTT
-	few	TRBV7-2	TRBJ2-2	CASSRGPGNTGELFF	TGTGCCAGCAGCAGAGGGCCAGGGAACACCGGGGAGCTGTTTTTT
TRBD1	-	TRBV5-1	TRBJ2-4	CASSLASGGVGIQYF	TGCGCCAGCAGCTTGGCATCAGGGGGAGTGGGCATTCAGTACTTC
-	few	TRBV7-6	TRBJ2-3	CASSLQVAGTDTQYF	TGTGCCAGCAGCTTACAGGTCGCCGGCACAGATACGCAGTATTTT
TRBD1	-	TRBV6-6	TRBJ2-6	CASSYTGAGANVLTF	TGTGCCAGCAGTTATACAGGGGCTGGGGCCAACGTCCTGACTTTC
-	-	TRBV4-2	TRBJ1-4	CASSQEEGNEKLFF	TGTGCCAGCAGCCAAGAAGAAGGTAATGAAAAACTGTTTTTT
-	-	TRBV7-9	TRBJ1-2	CASSLGLATSNYGYTF	TGTGCCAGCAGCTTAGGGCTAGCAACCTCTAACTATGGCTACACCTTC
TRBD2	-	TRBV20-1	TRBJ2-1	CSASTGTSGGNEQFF	TGCAGTGCTTCAACCGGGACTAGCGGGGGCAATGAGCAGTTCTTC
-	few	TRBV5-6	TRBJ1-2	CASSLAGGSYTF	TGTGCCAGCAGCTTGGCCGGCGGGAGCTACACCTTC
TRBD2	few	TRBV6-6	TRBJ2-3	CASSLTSGGVTDTQYF	TGTGCCAGCAGTCTGACTAGCGGGGGGGTAACAGATACGCAGTATTTT
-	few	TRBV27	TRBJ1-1	CASSWNENTEAFF	TGTGCCAGCAGCTGGAACGAGAACACTGAAGCTTTCTTT
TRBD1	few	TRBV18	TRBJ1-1	CASSAGGNTEAFF	TGTGCCAGCTCGGCAGGGGGAAACACTGAAGCTTTCTTT
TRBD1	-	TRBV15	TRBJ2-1	CATSKDRGSHEQFF	TGTGCCACCAGTAAGGACAGGGGTTCCCATGAGCAGTTCTTC